The clone carrying this T cell receptor beta chain was seen just once. No antigen is known for it. The sample comes from a study of shared clonotypes between healthy human individuals. Study findings and constraints: There were few donors, and this limited the genetic and exposure-history diversity represented. Larger estimated richness was generally seen in naive subsets than in memory subsets.

Genomic DNA from each subset was divided evenly over several immunoSEQ plates. Method: immunoSEQ multiplex PCR; TCRdb's copy keeps in-frame clones and lacks some. The profile covers about 750,000 clones, with over 90% appearing a single time and 20% to 30% taken by the ten largest. With 3 bases clipped from V and 3 bases from J, the junction kept 10 bases outside the gene matches. This CDR3 comprises 17 residues. Germline V lookup: CDR1 MNHNS, CDR2 SASEGT. Terminally differentiated effector memory CD45RA+ cells were excluded by CCR7 positive selection of CD45RO-negative cells. The origin of this receptor is a man aged 25 to 40 in good health. The V and J genes are TRBV6-1 and TRBJ2-5; 10 positions agree with TRBD2. The sequenced material came from naive CD8+ T cells sorted from blood. The CDR3 coding sequence is TGTGCCAGCAGTGATCTCCCGGCTAGCGGGAGCGAAGAGACCCAGTACTTC. Protein product: CASSDLPASGSEETQYF.